A selection of T cell receptor beta chains follows, all from one sample in a study of shared clonotypes between healthy human individuals. Clones were read by immunoSEQ multiplex PCR, and TCRdb kept only the in-frame ones, dropping some. The data contain some 1,400,000 clones, roughly 95% of them seen just once; the ten biggest clones take up approximately 1.1%. Sequencing was performed on naive CD4+ T cells sorted from blood. These receptors all come from a man between 25 and 39 years old in good health. The CDR3 runs from the conserved cysteine through the conserved F or W. The order of the fields is D gene, clone size, CDR3 length, J gene, V gene, CDR3 DNA, CDR3 protein. A D gene is named only where the DNA matches it firmly. Expanded clones are given a class, and other clones once, few, many or no size at all.

>TRBD1|.|14|TRBJ1-5|TRBV29-1
TGCAGCGTTTTAACAGGGGATCGCAATCAGCCCCAGCATTTT
CSVLTGDRNQPQHF
>TRBD1|.|13|TRBJ1-2|TRBV18
TGTGCCAGCTCACCGACAGGGGGTGATGGCTACACCTTC
CASSPTGGDGYTF
>TRBD1|.|14|TRBJ1-1|TRBV28
TGTGCCAGCAGCACGGACAGGGGGCGTGTGGGGGCTTTCTTT
CASSTDRGRVGAFF
>.|.|13|TRBJ2-5|TRBV18
TGTGCCAGCTCACCACCTTTCGGAGAGACCCAGTACTTC
CASSPPFGETQYF
>.|.|13|TRBJ2-1|TRBV27
TGTGCCAGCAAAGAGGACTCCTACAATGAGCAGTTCTTC
CASKEDSYNEQFF
>.|.|15|TRBJ1-2|TRBV7-2
TGTGCCAGCAGCCGAATAAGGGGTTCCCCCGTTGGCTACACCTTC
CASSRIRGSPVGYTF
>.|.|14|TRBJ2-7|TRBV9
TGTGCCAGCAGCGTAGGGGGCGCACGCTACGAGCAGTACTTC
CASSVGGARYEQYF
>.|.|11|TRBJ2-5|TRBV18
TGTGCCAGCTCACCATCGGAGACCCAGTACTTC
CASSPSETQYF
>.|.|14|TRBJ2-2|TRBV6-5
TGTGCCAGCAGTTACTCTGCCGGGACCGGGGAGCTGTTTTTT
CASSYSAGTGELFF
>.|.|11|TRBJ2-7|TRBV5-1
TGCGCCAGCAGCGGGTCCTACGAGCAGTACTTC
CASSGSYEQYF
>.|.|14|TRBJ1-4|TRBV4-2
TGTGCCAGCAGCCAAGAGGTCCATAATGAAAAACTGTTTTTT
CASSQEVHNEKLFF
>.|.|14|TRBJ1-5|TRBV19
TGTGCCAGTACCTCGCGGCAGGGCAATCAGCCCCAGCATTTT
CASTSRQGNQPQHF
>TRBD2|once|15|TRBJ2-1|TRBV7-3
TGTGCCAGCAGCTTAGGGGGTGCGGGAGGCAATGAGCAGTTCTTC
CASSLGGAGGNEQFF
>TRBD1|once|15|TRBJ1-1|TRBV18
TGTGCCAGCTCACCGGGACAGGGACCTAACACTGAAGCTTTCTTT
CASSPGQGPNTEAFF
>.|once|14|TRBJ1-1|TRBV18
TGTGCCAGCTCACCACTGGGGACGAACACTGAAGCTTTCTTT
CASSPLGTNTEAFF
>.|.|14|TRBJ2-5|TRBV11-3
TGTGCCAGCAGCGCCAGCGATGGCCAAGAGACCCAGTACTTC
CASSASDGQETQYF
>.|.|14|TRBJ2-7|TRBV4-2
TGTGCCAGCAGCCAAGTCGGACATCCGTACGAGCAGTACTTC
CASSQVGHPYEQYF
>.|once|11|TRBJ2-2|TRBV28
TGTGCCAGCAGTTTCAACGGGGAGCTGTTTTTT
CASSFNGELFF
>.|.|12|TRBJ1-5|TRBV5-8
TGTGCCAGCAGCTCCTGGGTTGGAGCCCAGCATTTT
CASSSWVGAQHF
>.|.|16|TRBJ2-7|TRBV7-9
TGTGCCAGCAGCTTGGCCGAACGGACAGTATGGTACGAGCAGTACTTC
CASSLAERTVWYEQYF
>TRBD2|once|14|TRBJ2-3|TRBV7-9
TGTGCCAGCAGCTTAATCGGGAGGGGGGATACGCAGTATTTT
CASSLIGRGDTQYF
>.|.|14|TRBJ1-3|TRBV6-5
TGTGCCAGCAGTTACTCAGGGAGTTCCAACACCATATATTTT
CASSYSGSSNTIYF
>TRBD2|.|19|TRBJ2-3|TRBV7-6
TGTGCCAGCAGCATCTCATGGACTAGCGGGAGGGCCGTTACAGATACGCAGTATTTT
CASSISWTSGRAVTDTQYF
>TRBD2|.|16|TRBJ2-5|TRBV7-8
TGTGCCAGCAGCTTAAGCGGGAGTGCTGGGTTGGAGACCCAGTACTTC
CASSLSGSAGLETQYF
>.|.|15|TRBJ2-1|TRBV5-6
TGTGCCAGCAGCTTGCGGTTCCCGCTTTACGATGAGCAGTTCTTC
CASSLRFPLYDEQFF
>TRBD2|.|14|TRBJ2-7|TRBV28
TGTGCCAGCAGTTTGGGGGGGAAACCTTACGAGCAGTACTTC
CASSLGGKPYEQYF